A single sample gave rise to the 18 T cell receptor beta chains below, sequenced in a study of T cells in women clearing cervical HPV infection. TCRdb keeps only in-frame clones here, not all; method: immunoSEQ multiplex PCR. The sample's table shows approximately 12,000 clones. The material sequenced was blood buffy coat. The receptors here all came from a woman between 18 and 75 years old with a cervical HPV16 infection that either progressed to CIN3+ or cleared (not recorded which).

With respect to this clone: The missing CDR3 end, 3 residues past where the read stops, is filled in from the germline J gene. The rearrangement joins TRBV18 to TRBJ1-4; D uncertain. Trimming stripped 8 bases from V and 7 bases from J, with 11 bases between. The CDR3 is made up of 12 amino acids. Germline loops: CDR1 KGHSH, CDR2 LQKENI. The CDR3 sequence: CASRLGLEKLFF. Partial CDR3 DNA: TGTGCCAGCCGGTTAGGACTTGAAAAA. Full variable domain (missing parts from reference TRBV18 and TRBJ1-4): NAGVMQNPRHLVRRRGQEARLRCSPMKGHSHVYWYRQLPEEGLKFMVYLQKENIIDESGMPKERFSAEFPKEGPSILRIQQVVRGDSAAYFCASRLGLEKLFFGSGTQLSVL.

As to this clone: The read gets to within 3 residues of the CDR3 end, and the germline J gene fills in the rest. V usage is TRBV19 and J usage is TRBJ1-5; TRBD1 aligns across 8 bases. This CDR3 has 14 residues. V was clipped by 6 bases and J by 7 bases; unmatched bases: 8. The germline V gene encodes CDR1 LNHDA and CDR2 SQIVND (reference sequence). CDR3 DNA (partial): TGTGCCAGTAGACCCGACAGGGGACAGCAGCCC. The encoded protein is CASRPDRGQQP. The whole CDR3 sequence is CASRPDRGQQPQHF.

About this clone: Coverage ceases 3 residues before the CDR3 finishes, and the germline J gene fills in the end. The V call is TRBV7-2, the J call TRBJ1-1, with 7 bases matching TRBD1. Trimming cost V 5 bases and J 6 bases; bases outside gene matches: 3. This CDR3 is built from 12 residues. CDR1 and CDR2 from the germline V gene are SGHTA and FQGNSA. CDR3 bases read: TGTGCCAGCAGCAACAGGGGTTCTGAA. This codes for CASSNRGSE. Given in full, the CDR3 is CASSNRGSEAFF.

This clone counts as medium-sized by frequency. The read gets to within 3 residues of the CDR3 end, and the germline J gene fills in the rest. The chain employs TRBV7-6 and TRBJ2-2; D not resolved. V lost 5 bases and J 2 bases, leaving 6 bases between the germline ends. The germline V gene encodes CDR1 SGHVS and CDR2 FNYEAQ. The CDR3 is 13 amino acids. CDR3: CASSSDNTGELFF. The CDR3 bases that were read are TGTGCCAGCAGCAGCGATAACACCGGGGAG.

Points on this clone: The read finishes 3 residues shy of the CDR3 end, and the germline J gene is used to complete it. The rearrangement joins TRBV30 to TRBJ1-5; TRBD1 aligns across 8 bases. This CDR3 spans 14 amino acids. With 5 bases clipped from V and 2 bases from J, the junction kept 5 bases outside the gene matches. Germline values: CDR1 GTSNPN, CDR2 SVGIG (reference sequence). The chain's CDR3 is CAWDRGYGNQPQHF. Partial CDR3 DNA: TGTGCCTGGGACAGGGGTTATGGCAATCAGCCC. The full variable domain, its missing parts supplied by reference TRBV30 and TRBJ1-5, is SQTIHQWPATLVQPVGSPLSLECTVEGTSNPNLYWYRQAAGRGLQLLFYSVGIGQISSEVPQNLSASRPQDRQFILSSKKLLLSDSGFYLCAWDRGYGNQPQHFGDGTRLSIL.

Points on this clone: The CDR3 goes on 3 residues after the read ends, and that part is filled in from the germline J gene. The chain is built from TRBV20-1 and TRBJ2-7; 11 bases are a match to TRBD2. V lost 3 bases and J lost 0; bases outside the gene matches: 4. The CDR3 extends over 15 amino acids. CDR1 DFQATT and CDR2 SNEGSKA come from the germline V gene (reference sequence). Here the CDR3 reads CSASGTSGFSYEQYF. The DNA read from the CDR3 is TGCAGTGCTAGCGGGACTAGCGGCTTCTCCTACGAG.

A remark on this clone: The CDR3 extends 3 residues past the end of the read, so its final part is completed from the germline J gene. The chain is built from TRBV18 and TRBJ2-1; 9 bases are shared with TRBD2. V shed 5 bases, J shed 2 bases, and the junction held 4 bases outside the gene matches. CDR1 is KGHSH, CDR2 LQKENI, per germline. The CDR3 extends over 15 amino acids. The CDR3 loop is CASSSTSGPYNEQFF. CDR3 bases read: TGTGCCAGCTCATCGACTAGCGGCCCCTACAATGAG.

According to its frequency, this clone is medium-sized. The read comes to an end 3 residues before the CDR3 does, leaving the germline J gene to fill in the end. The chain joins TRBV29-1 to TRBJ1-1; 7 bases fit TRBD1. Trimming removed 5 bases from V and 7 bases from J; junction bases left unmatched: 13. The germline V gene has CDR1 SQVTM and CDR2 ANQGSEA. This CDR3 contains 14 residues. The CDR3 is CSVSPTGRKNEAFF. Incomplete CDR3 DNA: TGCAGCGTTTCACCGACAGGGAGGAAAAATGAA.

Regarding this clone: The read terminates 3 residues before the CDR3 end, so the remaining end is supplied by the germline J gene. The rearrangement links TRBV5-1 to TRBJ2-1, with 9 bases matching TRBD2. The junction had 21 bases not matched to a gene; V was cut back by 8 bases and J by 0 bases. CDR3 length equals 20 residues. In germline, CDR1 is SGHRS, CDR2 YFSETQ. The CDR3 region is CASTPTHLRGGPSSYNEQFF. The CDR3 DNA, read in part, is TGCGCCAGTACCCCTACGCACTTGCGGGGGGGCCCCTCCTCCTACAATGAG.

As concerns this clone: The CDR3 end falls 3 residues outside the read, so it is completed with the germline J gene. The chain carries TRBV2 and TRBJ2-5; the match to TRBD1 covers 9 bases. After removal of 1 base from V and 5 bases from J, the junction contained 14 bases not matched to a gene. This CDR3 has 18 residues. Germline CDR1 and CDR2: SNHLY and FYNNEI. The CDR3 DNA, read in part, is TGTGCCAGCAGTGAAGGCAAAAGACAGGGGGGGCGGGGGGAGACC. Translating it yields CASSEGKRQGGRGET. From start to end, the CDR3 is CASSEGKRQGGRGETQYF.

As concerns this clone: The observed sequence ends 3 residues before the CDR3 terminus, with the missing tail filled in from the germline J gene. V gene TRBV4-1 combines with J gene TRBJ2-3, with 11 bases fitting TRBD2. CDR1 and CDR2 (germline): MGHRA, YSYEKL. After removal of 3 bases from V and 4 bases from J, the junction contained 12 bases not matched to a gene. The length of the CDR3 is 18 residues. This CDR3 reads CASSHGLAGLIGADTQYF. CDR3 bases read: TGCGCCAGCAGCCACGGACTAGCGGGCCTAATCGGAGCAGATACG.

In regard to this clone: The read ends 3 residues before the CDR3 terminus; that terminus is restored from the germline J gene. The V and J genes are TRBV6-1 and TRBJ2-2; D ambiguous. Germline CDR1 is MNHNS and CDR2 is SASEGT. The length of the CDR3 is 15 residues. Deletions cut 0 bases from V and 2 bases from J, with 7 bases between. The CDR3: CASSEAYGNTGELFF. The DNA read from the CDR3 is TGTGCCAGCAGTGAAGCCTACGGTAACACCGGGGAG.

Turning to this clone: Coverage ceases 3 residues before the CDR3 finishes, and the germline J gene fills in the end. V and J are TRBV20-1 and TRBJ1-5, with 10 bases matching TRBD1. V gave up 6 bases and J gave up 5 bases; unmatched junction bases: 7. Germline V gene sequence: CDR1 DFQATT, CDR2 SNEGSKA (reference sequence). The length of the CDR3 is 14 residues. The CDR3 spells CSAGQGPRYQPQHF. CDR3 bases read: TGCAGTGCGGGACAGGGGCCTCGATATCAGCCC.

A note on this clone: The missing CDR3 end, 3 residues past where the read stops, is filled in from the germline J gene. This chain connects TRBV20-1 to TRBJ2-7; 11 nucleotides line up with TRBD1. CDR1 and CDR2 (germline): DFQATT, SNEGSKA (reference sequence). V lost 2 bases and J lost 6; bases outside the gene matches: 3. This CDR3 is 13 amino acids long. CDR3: CSARSGTGGEQYF. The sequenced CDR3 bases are TGCAGTGCTAGAAGCGGGACAGGGGGCGAG.

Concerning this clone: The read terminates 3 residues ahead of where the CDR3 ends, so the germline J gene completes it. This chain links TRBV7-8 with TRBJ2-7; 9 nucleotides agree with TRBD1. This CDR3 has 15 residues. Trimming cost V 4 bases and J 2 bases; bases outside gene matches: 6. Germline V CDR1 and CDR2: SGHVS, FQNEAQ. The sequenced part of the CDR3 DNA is TGTGCCAGCAGCTACTCCGGGACAGGGACCTACGAG. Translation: CASSYSGTGTYE. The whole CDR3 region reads CASSYSGTGTYEQYF.

The CDR3 bases that were read are TGCAGCGTTGAAGTGGCCACAGGGGAGGCCGGGGAG. As protein: CSVEVATGEAGE. The whole CDR3 protein reads CSVEVATGEAGELFF. This chain links TRBV29-1 with TRBJ2-2; the D gene is possibly TRBD1 (7 bases). Read sequence stops 3 residues before the CDR3 end, and the germline J gene provides the missing end. Between the trimmed V and J ends, which lost 1 base and 6 bases, there was a span of 15 bases. CDR3 length equals 15 residues. Per germline, CDR1 SQVTM and CDR2 ANQGSEA.

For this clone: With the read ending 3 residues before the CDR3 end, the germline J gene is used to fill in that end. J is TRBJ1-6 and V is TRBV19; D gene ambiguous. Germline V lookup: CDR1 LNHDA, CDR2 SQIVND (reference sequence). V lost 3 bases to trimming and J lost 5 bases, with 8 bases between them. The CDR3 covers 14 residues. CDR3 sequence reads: CASSIGQDNSPLHF. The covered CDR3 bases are TGTGCCAGTAGTATTGGTCAGGATAATTCACCC.

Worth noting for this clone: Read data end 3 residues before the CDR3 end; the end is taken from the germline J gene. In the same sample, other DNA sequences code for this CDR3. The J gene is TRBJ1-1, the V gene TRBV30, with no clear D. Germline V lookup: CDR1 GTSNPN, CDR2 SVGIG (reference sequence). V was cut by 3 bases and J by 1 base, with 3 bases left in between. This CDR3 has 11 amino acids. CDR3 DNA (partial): TGTGCCTGGAGGGCGAACACTGAA. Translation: CAWRANTE. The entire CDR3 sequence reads CAWRANTEAFF.